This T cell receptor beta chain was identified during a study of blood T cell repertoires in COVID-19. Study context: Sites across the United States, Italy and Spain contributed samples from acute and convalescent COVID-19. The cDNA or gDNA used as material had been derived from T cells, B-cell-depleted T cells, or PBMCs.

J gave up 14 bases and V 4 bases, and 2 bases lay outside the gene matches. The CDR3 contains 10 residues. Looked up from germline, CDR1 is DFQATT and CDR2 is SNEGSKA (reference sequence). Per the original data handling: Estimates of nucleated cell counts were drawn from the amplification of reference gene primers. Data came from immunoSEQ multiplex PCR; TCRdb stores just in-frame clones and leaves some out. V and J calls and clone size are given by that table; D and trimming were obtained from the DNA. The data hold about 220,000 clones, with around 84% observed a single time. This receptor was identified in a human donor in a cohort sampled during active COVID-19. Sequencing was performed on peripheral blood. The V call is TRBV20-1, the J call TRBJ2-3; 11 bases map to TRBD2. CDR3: CSATLAGGYF. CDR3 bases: TGCAGTGCTACTCTAGCGGGAGGGTATTTT.